These T cell receptor beta chains were read from a single sample in a study of blood T cell repertoires in COVID-19. Some clones are missing from TCRdb's copy, which holds only in-frame ones; the method was immunoSEQ multiplex PCR. The sample contains some 300,000 clones, around 90% of which appear only once. Sample: peripheral blood. These receptors originate from a woman aged 45-60 years with COVID-19, enrolled during active disease. Each CDR3 is given with its conserved first and last residue. The D gene is left open where the match is weak. The size of a clone is reported for some rows only, either as once, few or many, or as a class for expanded clones.

d_call cdr3_length j_call v_call clone_size cdr3_nt cdr3_aa
TRBD2 18 TRBJ2-5 TRBV2 - TGTGCCAGCTTCCTCCTAGGGACTAGCGGGAGGGCAGGAGAGACCCAGTACTTC CASFLLGTSGRAGETQYF
TRBD1 16 TRBJ2-7 TRBV7-8 - TGTGCCAGCAGCCCCACACGGACAGGGATCAGCTACGAGCAGTACTTC CASSPTRTGISYEQYF
TRBD1 15 TRBJ1-2 TRBV5-1 - TGCGCCAGCAGCTTGTACGGACAGGAGGGGTTTGGCTACACCTTC CASSLYGQEGFGYTF
TRBD1 12 TRBJ1-5 TRBV6-5 - TGTGCCAGCAGCCGCGGACAGGGGTCGCAGCATTTT CASSRGQGSQHF
- 14 TRBJ2-5 TRBV4-2 - TGTGCCAGCAGCCAACCAGGGCGGCAAGAGACCCAGTACTTC CASSQPGRQETQYF
- 21 TRBJ2-1 TRBV21-1 - TGTGCCAGCAGCAAAAAAGTGGCGTGGACAGGGGCCGGTAGCTCCTACAATGAGCAGTTCTTC CASSKKVAWTGAGSSYNEQFF
TRBD2 17 TRBJ2-2 TRBV27 - TGTGCCCCTCCCGGACTAGGCGGGAGGGAAAACACCGGGGAGCTGTTTTTT CAPPGLGGRENTGELFF
- 14 TRBJ2-2 TRBV5-1 few TGCGCCAGCAGGAAGCGGGTAGACACCGGGGAGCTGTTTTTT CASRKRVDTGELFF
- 16 TRBJ1-6 TRBV18 - TGTGCCAGCTCACCACGCCCGGGCTCCTATAATTCACCCCTCCACTTT CASSPRPGSYNSPLHF
TRBD1 15 TRBJ2-2 TRBV7-9 - TGTGCCAGCAGTCCACAGGGGGCTGTCACCGGGGAGCTGTTTTTT CASSPQGAVTGELFF
TRBD1 14 TRBJ2-5 TRBV3-1/TRBV3-2 - TGTGCCAGCAGCCCGCGTCCCGGGACAGGGGCCCAGTACTTC CASSPRPGTGAQYF
TRBD2 14 TRBJ2-4 TRBV15 - TGTGCCACCGGGGCCCCTATGGGAGGGGATATTCAGTACTTC CATGAPMGGDIQYF
- 17 TRBJ2-7 TRBV11-2 - TGTGCCAGCAGCTTAGATTCTCAAGCAGCGGTCGCCTACGAGCAGTACTTC CASSLDSQAAVAYEQYF
TRBD1 16 TRBJ1-5 TRBV19 - TGTGCCAGTAGGGGTAAACAGGGGGCGAGAGGTCAGCCCCAGCATTTT CASRGKQGARGQPQHF
- 15 TRBJ1-2 TRBV19 - TGTGCCAGTACCGCGGACAGTGTAGGTCACTATGGCTACACCTTC CASTADSVGHYGYTF
TRBD1 14 TRBJ2-1 TRBV7-2 - TGTGCCAGCAGCTTATGGGGACAGGGAAATGAGCAGTTCTTC CASSLWGQGNEQFF
TRBD1 16 TRBJ1-3 TRBV10-3 - TGTGCCATCACAGGGACAGGGAGTGGTTCTGGAAACACCATATATTTT CAITGTGSGSGNTIYF
- 14 TRBJ2-5 TRBV3-1/TRBV3-2 - TGTGCCAGCAGCCATGCCAAGATCAGAGAGACCCAGTACTTC CASSHAKIRETQYF
TRBD1 15 TRBJ1-1 TRBV2 - TGTGCCAGCAGCCTCCTGGGACAGGGCCAAACCGCAGCTTTCTTT CASSLLGQGQTAAFF
TRBD1 16 TRBJ2-7 TRBV15 - TGTGCCACCAGCAGAGATAGGGGGACAGGAAAGCACGAGCAGTACTTC CATSRDRGTGKHEQYF
TRBD1 16 TRBJ1-1 TRBV5-4 - TGTGCCAGCAGCTTGGGGGACAGGGGGCGAGGTACTGAAGCTTTCTTT CASSLGDRGRGTEAFF
TRBD1 20 TRBJ1-6 TRBV11-2 - TGTGCCAGCAGCTTAGAGATGGGTTGGACAGGGGTGAGGGGTAATTCACCCCTCCACTTT CASSLEMGWTGVRGNSPLHF
TRBD1 15 TRBJ1-2 TRBV3-1/TRBV3-2 - TGTGCCAGCAGCCAAGCCACAGGGGGTAGGGAGGGCTACACCTTC CASSQATGGREGYTF